The TCR beta chain under discussion was sequenced for a study of blood T cell repertoires in COVID-19. About the research overall: Spain, Italy and the United States supplied samples that represented acute and convalescent COVID-19. Sources were T cells, B-cell-depleted T cells, or PBMCs; the material itself was cDNA or gDNA.

Study processing details: Using reference gene primer amplification, nucleated cell counts were estimated. The repertoire was sequenced with immunoSEQ multiplex PCR; TCRdb's copy has only in-frame clones and lacks some. V, J and clone size were drawn from that table, and D and trimming were deduced from the DNA. Among about 270,000 clones listed, around nine tenths were seen once. V lost 4 bases, J lost 4 bases, and 3 bases stayed unmatched. The CDR3 loop spans 16 amino acids. Germline V gene sequence: CDR1 SGHNT, CDR2 YYREEE (reference sequence). Sequenced input: peripheral blood. The TCR comes from a woman in her sixties who had recovered from COVID-19. J is TRBJ2-2 and V is TRBV5-4, with TRBD2 identical over 14 bases. The CDR3 protein is CASSPGTSGGTGELFF. The CDR3 DNA is TGTGCCAGCAGCCCGGGGACTAGCGGGGGCACCGGGGAGCTGTTTTTT.